This is a list of T cell receptor beta chains from one sample in a study of blood T cell repertoires in COVID-19. Sequencing used immunoSEQ multiplex PCR; TCRdb keeps in-frame clones, though not all of them. The sample holds approximately 100,000 clones, roughly nine tenths seen once. Material for sequencing was peripheral blood. The receptors were gathered from a human donor in a cohort sampled during active COVID-19. Both conserved end residues are part of each CDR3. Some rows mark clone size as missing; the rest say once, few, many or name a class of expanded clone.

>TRBJ2-3|TRBV6-5|-
CASSGLGDTQYF
>TRBJ2-3|TRBV11-1|-
CASSLGTVLTDTQYF
>TRBJ2-1|TRBV6-2/TRBV6-3|-
CASSVLAGGYNEQFF
>TRBJ2-1|TRBV6-5|-
CASSWGLAALGNEQFF
>TRBJ2-3|TRBV14|-
CASSLRTGWGTDTQYF
>TRBJ1-1|TRBV19|-
CASSQRTGGMITEAFF
>TRBJ2-5|TRBV6-2/TRBV6-3|-
CASSYATSGRGIETQYF
>TRBJ1-6|TRBV7-8|-
CASSPGQYNSPLHF
>TRBJ1-3|TRBV28|-
CASSRDTDSGNTIYF
>TRBJ2-5|TRBV2|-
CASSEARPTGSQYF
>TRBJ1-5|TRBV6-5|-
CASSYATGNNQPQHF
>TRBJ2-7|TRBV5-1|few
CASSFRAGEREQYF
>TRBJ1-5|TRBV19|-
CASSQPAGNQPQHF
>TRBJ1-2|TRBV10-2|-
CASSGTADYGYTF
>TRBJ2-2|TRBV12-5|-
CASGREGGEGPTGELFF
>TRBJ1-3|TRBV5-4|-
CASSLASGIVPGNTIYF
>TRBJ2-2|TRBV4-2|-
CASSQVGGLPNTGELFF
>TRBJ1-5|TRBV19|-
CASSGGTGAYQPQHF
>TRBJ1-5|TRBV9|once
CASSVAGAMGEAQHF
>TRBJ2-3|TRBV30|once
CAWSVGLAATDTQYF
>TRBJ2-1|TRBV19|-
CASSISGSEQFF
>TRBJ2-7|TRBV28|once
CASSLQTYEQYF
>TRBJ2-7|TRBV27|-
CASSLLRHSYEQYF
>TRBJ1-2|TRBV29-1|-
CSGYLGGVYGYTF
>TRBJ2-1|TRBV5-6|once
CASSRTSGDPYNEQFF
>TRBJ2-2|TRBV19|once
CASSKGGTGELFF
>TRBJ2-1|TRBV7-8|-
CASSADRGYSYNEQFF
>TRBJ2-1|TRBV19|-
CASRERHYNEQFF
>TRBJ1-5|TRBV25-1|once
CASSDGRQPQHF
>TRBJ1-1|TRBV12-3/TRBV12-4|once
CATLPGQREAFF
>TRBJ1-1|TRBV29-1|few
CSVDRTGGMNTEAFF
>TRBJ1-1|TRBV6-5|-
CASSYPKNTEAFF
>TRBJ1-2|TRBV29-1|few
CSVGGWGGRVSDTF
>TRBJ1-1|TRBV2|-
CASSYTGTEAFF
>TRBJ2-7|TRBV7-9|few
CASSPQPGLLGLEQYF
>TRBJ2-1|TRBV7-9|once
CASSPRTGVNEQFF
>TRBJ2-7|TRBV27|-
CASRTLDEQYF
>TRBJ2-7|TRBV6-5|-
CASSYGGGSSEQYF
>TRBJ2-7|TRBV5-5|-
CASSRELARTYEQYF
>TRBJ2-3|TRBV28|-
CASNEAGNRADTQYF
>TRBJ2-7|TRBV2|-
CASSEVARHYEQYF
>TRBJ2-3|TRBV20-1|-
CSASSWEMRDTQYF
>TRBJ2-2|TRBV4-3|-
CASSQGQGPGELFF
>TRBJ2-7|TRBV10-3|-
CAIAYTGTGGYEQYF
>TRBJ2-7|TRBV18|-
CASSPRTGGYEQYF
>TRBJ1-1|TRBV12-3/TRBV12-4|once
CASSFSTEAFF
>TRBJ1-2|TRBV4-1|-
CASSLGPRDGYTF
>TRBJ1-1|TRBV11-2|-
CASSIAPGQVNTEAFF
>TRBJ2-1|TRBV7-2|-
CASRRPGLAGVGGFFF
>TRBJ2-7|TRBV28|-
CASKGILRTGGNEQYF
>TRBJ2-3|TRBV5-6|-
CASSSTSWGTDTQYF
>TRBJ1-6|TRBV27|-
CASTFGTGGNSPLHF
>TRBJ1-5|TRBV2|once
CASTKTGNSNQPQHF
>TRBJ2-6|TRBV6-1|-
CASSDGQAGANVLTF
>TRBJ2-7|TRBV18|-
CASSPRGGGGAAYEQYF
>TRBJ2-1|TRBV5-4|-
CASSQQLAGADNEQFF
>TRBJ2-2|TRBV7-9|-
CASSLASSGTGELFF
>TRBJ2-3|TRBV7-7|-
CASSLGREGTDTQYF
>TRBJ1-2|TRBV30|few
CAWSVPVPNYGYTF